Given below is one T cell receptor beta chain in context. The antigen remains undetermined. Method: immunoSEQ multiplex PCR; TCRdb's copy keeps in-frame clones and lacks some. The sample lists about 40,000 clones; 84% were seen once. This CDR3 comprises 11 residues. The ends were cut back, 2 bases at V and 15 bases at J, with 11 bases in the middle. The germline gives CDR1 SEHNR, CDR2 FQNEAQ (reference sequence). The sample comes from a study of a mutant IDH1 vaccine in newly diagnosed glioma. Study information: Previous treatment comprised radiotherapy, temozolomide, or both, mostly both. Findings and caveats of the study: Seemingly, top peripheral T cell clonotype changes bore no relation to pseudoprogression.

The time point here: week 11, during vaccination. The study gave 300 ug of mutant IDH1 20-mer peptide per vaccine dose, with topical imiquimod. This chain links TRBV7-9 with TRBJ2-1; a weak D match, TRBD1 (6 bases). The sequences come from PBMCs, collected from a glioma patient whose treatment included an IDH1 peptide vaccine. The receptor comes from a man between 40 and 49 years old with glioma. The CDR3 DNA is TGTGCCAGCAGCTTAAAGGGGGTTGGGTTCTTC. Its protein is CASSLKGVGFF.